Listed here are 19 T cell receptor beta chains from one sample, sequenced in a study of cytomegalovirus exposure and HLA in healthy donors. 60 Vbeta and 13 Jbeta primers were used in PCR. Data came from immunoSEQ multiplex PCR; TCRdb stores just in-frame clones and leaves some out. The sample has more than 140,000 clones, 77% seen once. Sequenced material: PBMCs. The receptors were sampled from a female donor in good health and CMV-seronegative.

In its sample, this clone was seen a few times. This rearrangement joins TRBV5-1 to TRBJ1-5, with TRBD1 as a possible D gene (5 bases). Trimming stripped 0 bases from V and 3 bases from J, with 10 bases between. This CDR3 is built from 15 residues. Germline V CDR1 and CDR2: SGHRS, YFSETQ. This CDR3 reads CASSLAPGINQPQHF. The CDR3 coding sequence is TGCGCCAGCAGCTTGGCCCCAGGGATCAATCAGCCCCAGCATTTT.

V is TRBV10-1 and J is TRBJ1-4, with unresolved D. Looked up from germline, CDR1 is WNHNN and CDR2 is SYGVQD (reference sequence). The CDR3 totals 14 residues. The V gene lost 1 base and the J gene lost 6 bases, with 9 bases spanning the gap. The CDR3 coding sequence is TGCGCCAGCAGTGAGTTATCCACGGATGAAAAACTGTTTTTT. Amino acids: CASSELSTDEKLFF.

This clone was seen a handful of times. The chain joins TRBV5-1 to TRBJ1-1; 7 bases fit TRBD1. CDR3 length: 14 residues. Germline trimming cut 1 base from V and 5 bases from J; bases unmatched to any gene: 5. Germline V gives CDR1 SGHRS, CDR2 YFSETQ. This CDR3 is CASSLRRGETEAFF. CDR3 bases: TGCGCCAGCAGCTTGCGCAGGGGGGAGACTGAAGCTTTCTTT.

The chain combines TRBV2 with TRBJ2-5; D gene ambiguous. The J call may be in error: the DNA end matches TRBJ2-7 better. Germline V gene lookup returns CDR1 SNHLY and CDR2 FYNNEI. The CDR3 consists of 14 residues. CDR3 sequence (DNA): TGTGCCAGCAGCCGAACGCGCATCGCCTACGAGCAGTACTTC. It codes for CASSRTRIAYEQYF.

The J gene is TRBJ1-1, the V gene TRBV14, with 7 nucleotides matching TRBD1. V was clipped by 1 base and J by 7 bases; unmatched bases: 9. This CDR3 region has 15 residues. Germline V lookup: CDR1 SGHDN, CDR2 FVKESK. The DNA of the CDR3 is TGTGCCAGCAGCCAAGGGAAGGACAGGAGACTTGAAGCTTTCTTT. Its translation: CASSQGKDRRLEAFF.

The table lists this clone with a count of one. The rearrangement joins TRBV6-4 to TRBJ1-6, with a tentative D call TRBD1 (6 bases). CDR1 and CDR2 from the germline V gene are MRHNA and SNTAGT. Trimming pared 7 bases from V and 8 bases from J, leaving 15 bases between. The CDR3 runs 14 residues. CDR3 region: CASTLRGGDSPLHF. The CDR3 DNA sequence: TGTGCCAGCACTCTAAGGGGGGGGGATTCACCCCTCCACTTT.

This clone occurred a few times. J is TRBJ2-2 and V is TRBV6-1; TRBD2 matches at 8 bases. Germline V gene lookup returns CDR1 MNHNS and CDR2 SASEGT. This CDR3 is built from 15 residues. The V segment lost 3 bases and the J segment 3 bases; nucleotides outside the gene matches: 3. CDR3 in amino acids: CASSDGAGDTGELFF. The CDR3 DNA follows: TGTGCCAGCAGTGACGGAGCGGGAGACACCGGGGAGCTGTTTTTT.

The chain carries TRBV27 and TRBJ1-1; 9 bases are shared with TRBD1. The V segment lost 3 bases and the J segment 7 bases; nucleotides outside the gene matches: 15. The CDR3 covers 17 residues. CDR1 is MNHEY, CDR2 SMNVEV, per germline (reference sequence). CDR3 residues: CASSFITGTGREGEAFF. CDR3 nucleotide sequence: TGTGCCAGCAGTTTTATAACCGGGACAGGGAGGGAGGGTGAAGCTTTCTTT.

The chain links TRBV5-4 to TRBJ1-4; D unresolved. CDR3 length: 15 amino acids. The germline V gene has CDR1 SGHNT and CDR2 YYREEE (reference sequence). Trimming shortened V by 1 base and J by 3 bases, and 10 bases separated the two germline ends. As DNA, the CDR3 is TGTGCCAGCAGCTTGTCCGCGGCAGCTAATGAAAAACTGTTTTTT. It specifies CASSLSAAANEKLFF. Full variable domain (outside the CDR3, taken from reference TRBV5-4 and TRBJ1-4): ETGVTQSPTHLIKTRGQQVTLRCSSQSGHNTVSWYQQALGQGPQFIFQYYREEENGRGNFPPRFSGLQFPNYSSELNVNALELDDSALYLCASSLSAAANEKLFFGSGTQLSVL.

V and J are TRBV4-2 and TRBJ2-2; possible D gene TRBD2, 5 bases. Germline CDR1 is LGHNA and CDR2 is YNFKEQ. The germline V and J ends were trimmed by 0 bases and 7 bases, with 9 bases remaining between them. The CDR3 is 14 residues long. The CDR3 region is CASSQEEAVGELFF. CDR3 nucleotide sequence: TGTGCCAGCAGCCAAGAGGAGGCCGTCGGGGAGCTGTTTTTT.

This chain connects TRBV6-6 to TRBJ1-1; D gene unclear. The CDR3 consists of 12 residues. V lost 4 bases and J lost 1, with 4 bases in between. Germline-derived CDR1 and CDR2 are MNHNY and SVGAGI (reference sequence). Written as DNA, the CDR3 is TGTGCCAGCAGTTCTAAGAACACTGAAGCTTTCTTT. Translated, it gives CASSSKNTEAFF.

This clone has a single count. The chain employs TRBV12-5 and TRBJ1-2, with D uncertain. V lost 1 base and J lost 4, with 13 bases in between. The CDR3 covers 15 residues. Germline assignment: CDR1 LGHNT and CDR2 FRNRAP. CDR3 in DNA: TGTGCTAGTGGTTTGGGAGGGTTGGGTGTCTATGGCTACACCTTC. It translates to CASGLGGLGVYGYTF.

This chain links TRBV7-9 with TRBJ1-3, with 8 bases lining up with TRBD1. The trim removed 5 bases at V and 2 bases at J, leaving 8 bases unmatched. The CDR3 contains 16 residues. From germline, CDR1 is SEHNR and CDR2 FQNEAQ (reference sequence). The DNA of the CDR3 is TGTGCCAGCAGCCAAACGACAGGGGCAGCTGGAAACACCATATATTTT. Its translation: CASSQTTGAAGNTIYF.

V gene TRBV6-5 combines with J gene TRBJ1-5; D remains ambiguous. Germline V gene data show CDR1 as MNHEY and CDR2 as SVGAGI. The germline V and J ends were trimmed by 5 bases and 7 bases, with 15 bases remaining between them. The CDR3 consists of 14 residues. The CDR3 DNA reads TGTGCCAGCAGTGAAGGATCAGGTATCCAGCCCCAGCATTTT. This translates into CASSEGSGIQPQHF.

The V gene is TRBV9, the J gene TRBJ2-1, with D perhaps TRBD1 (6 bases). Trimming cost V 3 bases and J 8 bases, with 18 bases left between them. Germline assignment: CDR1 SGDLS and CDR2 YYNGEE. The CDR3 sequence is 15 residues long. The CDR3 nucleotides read TGTGCCAGCAGCGCGCAGGGGCGAGGTGCGGATGAGCAGTTCTTC. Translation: CASSAQGRGADEQFF.

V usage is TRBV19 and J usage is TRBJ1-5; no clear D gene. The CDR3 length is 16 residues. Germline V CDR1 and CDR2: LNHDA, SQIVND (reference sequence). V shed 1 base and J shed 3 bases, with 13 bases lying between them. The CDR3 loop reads CASSIVPQSVNQPQHF. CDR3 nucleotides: TGTGCCAGTAGTATAGTTCCTCAATCGGTCAATCAGCCCCAGCATTTT.

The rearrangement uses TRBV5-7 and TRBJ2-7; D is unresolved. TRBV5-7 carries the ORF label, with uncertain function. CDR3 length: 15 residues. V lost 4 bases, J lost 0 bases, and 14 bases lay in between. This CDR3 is CASSARLGSSYEQYF. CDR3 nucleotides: TGTGCCAGCAGCGCCCGGTTGGGCTCCTCCTACGAGCAGTACTTC.

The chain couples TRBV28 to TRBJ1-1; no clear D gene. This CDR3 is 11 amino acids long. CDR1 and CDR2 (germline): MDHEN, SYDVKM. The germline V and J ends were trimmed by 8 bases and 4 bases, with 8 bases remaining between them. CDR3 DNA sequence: TGTGCCAGCTCTCCCGGCACTGAAGCTTTCTTT. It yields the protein CASSPGTEAFF.

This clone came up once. The DNA for the CDR3 is TGTGCCAGCAGCTTAGATTATAGACAGCCGACCCTCTCCTACGAGCAGTACTTC. Translating gives CASSLDYRQPTLSYEQYF. V and J are TRBV11-2 and TRBJ2-7, with TRBD1 as a possible D gene (5 bases). V lost 0 bases to trimming and J lost 0 bases, with 18 bases between them. Germline loops: CDR1 SGHAT, CDR2 FQNNGV. The length of the CDR3 is 18 residues.